This record concerns one T cell receptor beta chain sequence. V lost 3 bases to trimming and J lost 4 bases; unmatched junction nucleotides: 4. The germline V gene has CDR1 SEHNR and CDR2 FQNEAQ (reference sequence). This CDR3 comprises 14 residues. Original data processing: Amplification from reference gene primers served as the basis for estimated nucleated cell counts. TCRdb's copy holds only in-frame clones and misses some; the assay was immunoSEQ multiplex PCR. D and trimming were read from the DNA, whereas the V and J calls and clone size are those reported in that table. The table lists more than 300,000 clones, roughly 90% of them singletons, with roughly 6.6% in the top ten. The Seattle patients, enrolled during active infection, were followed longitudinally. This sample stems from a study of blood T cell repertoires in COVID-19. The overall study: Acute and convalescent COVID-19 samples came from the United States, Italy and Spain. Sources were T cells, B-cell-depleted T cells, or PBMCs; the material itself was cDNA or gDNA.

This TCR was sampled from a woman in her 70s with COVID-19, enrolled during active disease. Material: peripheral blood. V gene TRBV7-9 combines with J gene TRBJ2-7; 9 bases align to TRBD1. The CDR3 protein is CASSLPGQGYEQYF. The CDR3 bases are TGTGCCAGCAGCTTGCCGGGACAGGGTTACGAGCAGTACTTC.